What follows describes a single T cell receptor beta chain. The antigen remains undetermined. This record comes from a study of cytomegalovirus exposure and HLA in healthy donors. On the study more broadly: Findings of an earlier analysis included 110 million or so unique TCR beta sequences from roughly 190 million T cells.

This PCR relied on a set of 60 Vbeta primers and 13 Jbeta primers. TCRdb's copy holds only in-frame clones and misses some; the assay was immunoSEQ multiplex PCR. Found here are around 250,000 clones, approximately 80% of them singletons; the top ten hold roughly 7.4%. V gave up 1 base and J gave up 8 bases; unmatched junction bases: 8. This CDR3 is built from 15 residues. CDR1 is LNHDA and CDR2 is SQIVND in the germline V gene (reference sequence). Overall study findings and caveats: A few chains tied to CMV proved CMV antigen-specific in vitro. In a later analysis, TCR beta V- and J-gene trimming was associated with a missense DCLRE1C variant. Most TCR sequences proved rare, with some public TCRs found in many donors.

The chain uses TRBV19 and TRBJ2-1; 7 bases match TRBD1. The source is a woman aged 60 to 75 in good health and CMV-seropositive. The sequenced material came from PBMCs. The CDR3 protein is CASSIVAGGLDEQFF. The CDR3 region has the DNA TGTGCCAGTAGTATAGTGGCAGGGGGATTAGATGAGCAGTTCTTC.